A selection of T cell receptor beta chains follows, all from one sample in a study of blood T cell repertoires in COVID-19. The protocol was immunoSEQ multiplex PCR, while the TCRdb copy is restricted to in-frame clones and leaves out a portion. The sample consists of approximately 120,000 clones, about 90% of them appearing once. The specimen was peripheral blood. The receptors were gathered from a human donor in a cohort sampled during active COVID-19. The CDR3 runs from the conserved cysteine through the conserved F or W. Clone size, where shown, is once, few, many, or a class for clones that have expanded.

CDR3aa,abundance,j_gene,v_gene
CASSPGDRGWGQYF,.,TRBJ2-7,TRBV11-3
CASSQFYSAGAYEQYF,.,TRBJ2-7,TRBV6-2/TRBV6-3
CASSVAVSGGNEQYF,.,TRBJ2-7,TRBV9
CASRQRDTEAFF,.,TRBJ1-1,TRBV6-5
CASGGQSNTEAFF,.,TRBJ1-1,TRBV11-3
CASSSLAGVQETQYF,.,TRBJ2-5,TRBV5-1
CASSQFTGIGELFF,.,TRBJ2-2,TRBV6-4
CASSSPLAGITDTQYF,.,TRBJ2-3,TRBV7-3
CASSPDRVDTQYF,.,TRBJ2-3,TRBV12-3/TRBV12-4
CASLGGNEAFF,.,TRBJ1-1,TRBV27
CASRADRGGNTIYF,.,TRBJ1-3,TRBV6-5
CASSLVELAGSSTQYF,.,TRBJ2-3,TRBV7-2
CASSPRTGKFSGNTIYF,.,TRBJ1-3,TRBV9
CASSPRLTSTYNEQFF,.,TRBJ2-1,TRBV4-3
CASSTGTYEQYF,.,TRBJ2-7,TRBV7-9
CASGDRVRTGELFF,once,TRBJ2-2,TRBV6-5
CASSLRTSGTHEQYF,.,TRBJ2-7,TRBV6-2/TRBV6-3
CASSQAGTGNSPLHF,.,TRBJ1-6,TRBV4-2
CATSETGDSPLHF,.,TRBJ1-6,TRBV24-1
CASGSGVRWVDEQYF,.,TRBJ2-7,TRBV12-5
CASSIYGSAGPQPQHF,.,TRBJ1-5,TRBV27
CASTLTGTTEQYF,.,TRBJ2-7,TRBV5-4